Listed here are 25 T cell receptor beta chains from one sample, sequenced in a study of blood T cell repertoires in COVID-19. Repertoires were generated with immunoSEQ multiplex PCR, while TCRdb's copy carries only in-frame clones and drops some. The sample comprises about 310,000 clones, around 89% of which are singletons, and approximately 4.5% rests with the top ten. The specimen was PBMCs or T cells enriched from blood (not recorded which). The receptors derive from a young woman with acute COVID-19.

This clone was detected once. The genes are TRBV19 and TRBJ1-1; 7 bases fit TRBD1. Germline CDR1 and CDR2: LNHDA and SQIVND (reference sequence). The length of the CDR3 is 15 residues. V lost 3 bases to trimming and J lost 3 bases; unmatched junction nucleotides: 7. The CDR3 here is CASSIGRGKDTEAFF. CDR3 coding DNA: TGTGCCAGTAGTATCGGCAGGGGGAAGGACACTGAAGCTTTCTTT.

This rearrangement joins TRBV6-5 to TRBJ2-1, with TRBD2 matching over 13 bases. The J segment lost 6 bases and the V segment lost 10 bases, leaving 9 bases of the junction unmatched. The CDR3 runs to 15 residues. CDR1 MNHEY and CDR2 SVGAGI come from the germline V gene. The CDR3 bases are TGTGCCACAGGGACTAGCGGGATATACGGCAATGAGCAGTTCTTC. Translated: CATGTSGIYGNEQFF.

This sequence joins TRBV3-1 (or the pseudogene TRBV3-2) and TRBJ2-1; D gene ambiguous. Trimming pared 4 bases from V and 8 bases from J, leaving 9 bases between. Germline V CDR1 and CDR2: LGHDT, YNNKEL (reference sequence). This CDR3 spans 12 amino acids. CDR3 bases: TGTGCCAGCAGCCGTGGAGTCCATGAGCAGTTCTTC. Translation gives CASSRGVHEQFF.

V is TRBV6-6 and J is TRBJ1-6; 7 bases agree with TRBD1. The ends lost 6 bases at V and 5 bases at J; junction bases unmatched: 4. Germline CDR1 is MNHNY and CDR2 is SVGAGI (reference sequence). The CDR3 length is 14 residues. The DNA for the CDR3 is TGTGCCAGCAGGGTACAGGGGAATAATTCACCCCTCCACTTT. Residues: CASRVQGNNSPLHF.

V is TRBV7-9 and J is TRBJ2-1; 9 bases are a match to TRBD1. CDR3 length equals 17 residues. The ends lost 2 bases at V and 2 bases at J; junction bases unmatched: 7. CDR1 and CDR2 (germline): SEHNR, FQNEAQ (reference sequence). The CDR3 here is CASSLRPRDRAYNEQFF. The CDR3 DNA reads as TGTGCCAGCAGCTTACGCCCCCGGGACAGGGCCTACAATGAGCAGTTCTTC.

This chain's CDR3 is CASSPGGLAGVYEQYF. CDR3 DNA sequence: TGCGCCAGCAGCCCGGGGGGACTAGCGGGAGTCTACGAGCAGTACTTC. The V and J genes are TRBV5-1 and TRBJ2-7; 14 positions match TRBD2. V trimming: 4 bases; J trimming: 3 bases; junction bases outside the gene matches: 6. CDR1 and CDR2 (germline): SGHRS, YFSETQ. This CDR3 spans 16 amino acids. Combining the CDR3 with reference TRBV5-1 and TRBJ2-7 gives the whole variable domain KAGVTQTPRYLIKTRGQQVTLSCSPISGHRSVSWYQQTPGQGLQFLFEYFSETQRNKGNFPGRFSGRQFSNSRSEMNVSTLELGDSALYLCASSPGGLAGVYEQYFGPGTRLTVT.

V and J are TRBV2 and TRBJ1-5; 10 nucleotides agree with TRBD1. CDR1 and CDR2 from the germline V gene are SNHLY and FYNNEI. CDR3 length: 19 residues. The trim removed 3 bases at V and 0 bases at J, leaving 11 bases unmatched. CDR3 bases: TGTGCCAGCAGTGACCCCGGGACAGGGGACACCTATAGCAATCAGCCCCAGCATTTT. This translates into CASSDPGTGDTYSNQPQHF.

The rearrangement uses TRBV9 and TRBJ1-1; 11 positions agree with TRBD1. The CDR3 is 15 residues long. Trimming took 4 bases from V and 3 from J; bases not matched to a gene: 5. Germline lookup yields CDR1 SGDLS and CDR2 YYNGEE. The CDR3 sequence: CASSPGQGEDTEAFF. The CDR3 DNA sequence: TGTGCCAGCAGCCCGGGACAGGGGGAAGACACTGAAGCTTTCTTT.

V is TRBV18 and J is TRBJ1-5; weak D call: TRBD1 (5 bases). The CDR3 covers 17 residues. The germline V gene encodes CDR1 KGHSH and CDR2 LQKENI. V was trimmed by 2 bases and J by 0 bases, leaving 14 bases between them. The CDR3 sequence: CASSPIWQTDSNQPQHF. The CDR3 coding sequence is TGTGCCAGCTCACCAATCTGGCAGACAGATAGCAATCAGCCCCAGCATTTT.

The CDR3 sequence is CASSEYMTSGRKQFF. The CDR3 bases are TGTGCCAGCAGTGAATATATGACTAGCGGGAGAAAACAGTTCTTC. This sequence joins TRBV25-1 and TRBJ2-1; 12 nucleotides line up with TRBD2. The CDR3 contains 15 residues. CDR1 and CDR2 from the germline V gene are MGHDK and SYGVNS. The V segment lost 0 bases and the J segment 13 bases; nucleotides outside the gene matches: 7.

The rearrangement links TRBV14 to TRBJ1-1; 8 bases match TRBD1. The V segment lost 2 bases and the J segment 5 bases; nucleotides outside the gene matches: 7. The V gene's germline CDR1 is SGHDN and CDR2 FVKESK. CDR3 length equals 15 residues. CDR3 protein: CASSQMWTGRTEAFF. For the CDR3, the DNA is TGTGCCAGCAGCCAAATGTGGACAGGGCGAACTGAAGCTTTCTTT.

J is TRBJ1-1 and V is TRBV28, with 7 bases aligning to TRBD1. The CDR3 loop spans 13 amino acids. Trimming removed 7 bases from V and 0 bases from J; junction bases left unmatched: 2. CDR1 is MDHEN, CDR2 SYDVKM, per germline. CDR3 nucleotides: TGTGCCAGCAAGGGACAGTTGAACACTGAAGCTTTCTTT. This encodes CASKGQLNTEAFF. The full variable domain, in which reference TRBV28 and TRBJ1-1 provide the parts outside the CDR3, is DVKVTQSSRYLVKRTGEKVFLECVQDMDHENMFWYRQDPGLGLRLIYFSYDVKMKEKGDIPEGYSVSREKKERFSLILESASTNQTSMYLCASKGQLNTEAFFGQGTRLTVV.

This rearrangement joins TRBV28 to TRBJ1-2; D is uncertain. The length of the CDR3 is 12 residues. Germline V gene data show CDR1 as MDHEN and CDR2 as SYDVKM. V dropped 4 bases and J dropped 7 bases, with 10 bases sitting between them. The CDR3 DNA is TGTGCCAGCAGTTACCCCTTCGGTGGCTACACCTTC. This encodes CASSYPFGGYTF.

The chain joins TRBV7-9 to TRBJ1-1, with a tentative D call TRBD1 (5 bases). The germline CDR1 and CDR2 sequences are SEHNR and FQNEAQ (reference sequence). The V end was cut by 1 base, the J end by 9 bases, with 15 bases between. There are 14 residues in the CDR3. The CDR3 loop is CASSLEGTRGKAFF. The CDR3 DNA reads TGTGCCAGCAGCTTAGAGGGTACGCGGGGGAAAGCTTTCTTT.

This chain connects TRBV28 to TRBJ2-3; 7 bases line up with TRBD1. Germline loops: CDR1 MDHEN, CDR2 SYDVKM. V lost 5 bases and J lost 0; bases outside the gene matches: 2. The CDR3 runs 14 residues. The CDR3 protein is CASSPTGSTDTQYF. The CDR3 DNA is TGTGCCAGCAGTCCGACAGGGAGCACAGATACGCAGTATTTT.

The V call is TRBV19, the J call TRBJ2-1; TRBD2 aligns across 7 bases. The junction had 18 bases not matched to a gene; V was cut back by 3 bases and J by 10 bases. Germline lookup yields CDR1 LNHDA and CDR2 SQIVND (reference sequence). The CDR3 extends over 17 amino acids. The CDR3 here is CASSIHELAASLTEQFF. The CDR3 nucleotides are TGTGCCAGTAGTATCCACGAGCTAGCGGCATCCCTTACAGAGCAGTTCTTC.

This chain uses TRBV28 with TRBJ2-5; 7 bases map to TRBD2. The germline V gene has CDR1 MDHEN and CDR2 SYDVKM. The ends lost 8 bases at V and 5 bases at J; junction bases unmatched: 11. The CDR3 sequence is 14 residues long. The CDR3, as DNA: TGTGCCAGCCTGGTGGGGGGGAGTCGGGAGACCCAGTACTTC. Translated: CASLVGGSRETQYF.

This clone was picked up one time. This rearrangement joins TRBV2 to TRBJ1-2; possibly TRBD1 for D (5 bases). CDR3 length: 15 amino acids. V was trimmed by 3 bases and J by 4 bases, leaving 15 bases between them. Per germline, CDR1 SNHLY and CDR2 FYNNEI. The CDR3 region has the DNA TGTGCCAGCAGTGATCTAGGGGTAGAGAGCTATGGCTACACCTTC. It specifies CASSDLGVESYGYTF.

This sequence joins TRBV29-1 and TRBJ2-3, with TRBD2 as a possible D gene (5 bases). Germline loops: CDR1 SQVTM, CDR2 ANQGSEA. This CDR3 contains 14 residues. V was clipped by 3 bases and J by 2 bases, with 12 bases between them. In nucleotides, the CDR3 is TGCAGCGTTGACGTAGCGTCCCCCACAGATACGCAGTATTTT. It translates to CSVDVASPTDTQYF.

J is TRBJ2-1 and V is TRBV6-5; 8 bases are a match to TRBD2. The CDR3 length is 15 residues. CDR1 is MNHEY, CDR2 SVGAGI, per germline. The V gene end was trimmed by 6 bases and the J gene end by 1 base; junction bases not matched to a gene: 5. CDR3 sequence: CASRSSGYSYNEQFF. The DNA of the CDR3 is TGTGCCAGCAGATCTAGCGGGTATTCCTACAATGAGCAGTTCTTC.

This chain connects TRBV27 to TRBJ2-7, with 8 bases lining up with TRBD1. The CDR3 is made up of 15 amino acids. V lost 4 bases to trimming and J lost 3 bases; unmatched junction nucleotides: 8. Germline assignment: CDR1 MNHEY and CDR2 SMNVEV (reference sequence). CDR3 coding DNA: TGTGCCAGCAGTTCCACAGGGGGTGGGAGCTACGAGCAGTACTTC. It encodes CASSSTGGGSYEQYF.

V is TRBV27 and J is TRBJ2-1; TRBD1 matches 7 bases. With 3 bases clipped from V and 4 bases from J, the junction kept 6 bases outside the gene matches. The CDR3 runs to 15 residues. Germline values: CDR1 MNHEY, CDR2 SMNVEV (reference sequence). The CDR3 bases are TGTGCCAGCAGTTTTGGACAGGCTGGGTACAATGAGCAGTTCTTC. Protein product: CASSFGQAGYNEQFF.

The CDR3 DNA is TGTGCCAGCAGAAAGCAGGGGAACGGAGGCACTGAAGCTTTCTTT. This encodes CASRKQGNGGTEAFF. The rearrangement joins TRBV25-1 to TRBJ1-1, with D possibly being TRBD1 (6 bases). The V and J ends lost 6 bases and 4 bases respectively, with 18 bases between them. The CDR3 has 15 amino acids. Germline V lookup: CDR1 MGHDK, CDR2 SYGVNS.

The chain recombines TRBV7-2 with TRBJ1-1; 7 bases line up with TRBD1. This CDR3 spans 13 amino acids. V shed 5 bases, J shed 1 base, and the junction held 1 base outside the gene matches. The germline V gene encodes CDR1 SGHTA and CDR2 FQGNSA. CDR3 sequence: CASSRDRNTEAFF. The CDR3 nucleotides are TGTGCCAGCAGCCGGGACAGGAACACTGAAGCTTTCTTT.

In this sample, this clone turned up once. The gene calls are TRBV9 and TRBJ2-1; D unresolved. The ends were cut back, 0 bases at V and 8 bases at J, with 3 bases in the middle. Germline assignment: CDR1 SGDLS and CDR2 YYNGEE. This CDR3 is built from 11 residues. CDR3: CASSVEHEQFF. Here the CDR3 DNA reads TGTGCCAGCAGCGTAGAGCATGAGCAGTTCTTC.